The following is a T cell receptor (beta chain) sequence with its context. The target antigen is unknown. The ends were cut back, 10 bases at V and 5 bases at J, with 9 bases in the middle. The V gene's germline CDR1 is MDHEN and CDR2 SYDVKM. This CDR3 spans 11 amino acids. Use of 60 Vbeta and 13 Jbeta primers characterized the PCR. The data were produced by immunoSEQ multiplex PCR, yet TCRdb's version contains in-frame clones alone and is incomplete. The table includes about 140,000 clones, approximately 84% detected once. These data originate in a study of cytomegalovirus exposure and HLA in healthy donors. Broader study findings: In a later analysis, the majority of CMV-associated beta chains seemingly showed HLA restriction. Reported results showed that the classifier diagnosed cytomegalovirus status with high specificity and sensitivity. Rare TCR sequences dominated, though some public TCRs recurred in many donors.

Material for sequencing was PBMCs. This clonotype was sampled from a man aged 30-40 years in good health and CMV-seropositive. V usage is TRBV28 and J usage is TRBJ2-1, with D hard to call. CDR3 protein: CATDSNNEQFF. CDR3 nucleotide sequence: TGTGCCACCGACTCTAACAATGAGCAGTTCTTC.